Listed below are T cell receptor beta chains from one sample, sequenced in a study of blood T cell repertoires in COVID-19. The assay was immunoSEQ multiplex PCR, and TCRdb's table has in-frame clones only and misses some. The profile shows 180,000 or so clones, roughly 79% of them singletons. The sample was peripheral blood. The receptors were sampled from a woman aged 40-49 years with COVID-19, enrolled during active disease. Each CDR3 is given with its conserved first and last residue. Each record gives: J gene, D gene, clone size, V gene, CDR3 DNA, CDR3 protein. A D gene is named only where the DNA matches it firmly. The size field is filled for only some rows; it gives once, few, many or a size class.

>TRBJ2-3|TRBD2|once|TRBV5-1
TGCGCCAGCAGCTTGACTAGCGGGAGGACAGATACGCAGTATTTT
CASSLTSGRTDTQYF
>TRBJ1-2|TRBD1|NA|TRBV19
TGTGCCAGTAGACCTCAGGGCAGGGGGCGCACAAACTATGGCTACACCTTC
CASRPQGRGRTNYGYTF
>TRBJ1-6|TRBD1|NA|TRBV7-9
TGTGCCAGCATCCGGACCGGGACAGGGAGGGATTCACCCCTCCACTTT
CASIRTGTGRDSPLHF
>TRBJ1-1|NA|NA|TRBV6-2/TRBV6-3
TGTGCCAGCAGTTACTTCGCTTTGGGGTGGACAGAAGCTTTCTTT
CASSYFALGWTEAFF
>TRBJ2-3|NA|NA|TRBV6-1
TGTGCCAGCAGTGAACGGACATTCACAGATACGCAGTATTTT
CASSERTFTDTQYF
>TRBJ1-6|TRBD1|NA|TRBV15
TGTGCCACCAGCAGAGGGGAGACAGGGAGGTCAGGCCTCCACTTT
CATSRGETGRSGLHF
>TRBJ2-2|NA|once|TRBV9
TGTGCCAGCAGCCTCCTAGTAGATCAGCCCGGGGAGCTGTTTTTT
CASSLLVDQPGELFF
>TRBJ1-2|NA|once|TRBV5-5
TGTGCCAGCAGCTTGGTTACGGGTGACGGTGGCTACACCTTC
CASSLVTGDGGYTF
>TRBJ2-1|TRBD1|NA|TRBV30
TGTGCCTGGAGGGACTCACAGGGGAATGGGCAGTTCTTC
CAWRDSQGNGQFF
>TRBJ2-2|TRBD2|NA|TRBV19
TGTGCCAGTAGTATGGGGGGGGCCGGGGAGCTGTTTTTT
CASSMGGAGELFF
>TRBJ2-1|TRBD2|NA|TRBV19
TGTGCCAGTAGTATGACTAGCGGGAGTGAGCAGTTCTTC
CASSMTSGSEQFF
>TRBJ2-2|NA|NA|TRBV7-2
TGTGCCAGCAGCTTAGCAGGGGGTGACACCGGGGAGCTGTTTTTT
CASSLAGGDTGELFF
>TRBJ1-1|TRBD1|many|TRBV3-1/TRBV3-2
TGTGCCACGACAGGGAAGGGTGAAGCTTTCTTT
CATTGKGEAFF
>TRBJ2-7|NA|NA|TRBV28
TGTGCCAGCAGTAGCCCTCCAGGGGACGAGCAGTACTTC
CASSSPPGDEQYF
>TRBJ2-1|TRBD2|NA|TRBV29-1
TGCAGCGCTATGGACCGGCTAGCGGGAGGGAATGAGCAGTTCTTC
CSAMDRLAGGNEQFF
>TRBJ1-5|NA|NA|TRBV28
TGCGCCACAGGGTCCGGTGGTCGCAATCAGCCCCAGCATTTT
CATGSGGRNQPQHF
>TRBJ2-3|NA|NA|TRBV9
TGTGCCAGCAGCGAGTTCGTTAGAAGCACAGATACGCAGTATTTT
CASSEFVRSTDTQYF
>TRBJ1-2|TRBD1|NA|TRBV3-1/TRBV3-2
TGTGCCAGCAGCCACCTCCTCGGACAGGCAAGTGGGGCTGGCTACACCTTC
CASSHLLGQASGAGYTF
>TRBJ1-5|TRBD1|NA|TRBV5-5
TGTGCCAGCAGCTTGATGCCGACAGGGCATCAGCCCCAGCATTTT
CASSLMPTGHQPQHF
>TRBJ1-2|NA|NA|TRBV10-3
TGTGCCATCGGGCGGGGGGCGGAATATGGCTACACCTTC
CAIGRGAEYGYTF
>TRBJ2-4|TRBD2|NA|TRBV11-2
TGTGCCAGCAGCTTAGACTCTAGACAGCTCGGACTAGCGGAAAACATTCAGTACTTC
CASSLDSRQLGLAENIQYF
>TRBJ2-5|NA|NA|TRBV4-1
TGCGCCAGCAGCCTCCACGCGGGACTACAGGGTGCCCAAGAGACCCAGTACTTC
CASSLHAGLQGAQETQYF
>TRBJ2-2|NA|few|TRBV19
TGTGCCAGTAGTATTCAAGGACAGCAAACCGGGGAGCTGTTTTTT
CASSIQGQQTGELFF
>TRBJ1-6|TRBD1|NA|TRBV5-5
TGTGCCAGCAGCTGGGTATTCGGGACAGTGAATTCACCCCTCCACTTT
CASSWVFGTVNSPLHF
>TRBJ2-5|TRBD2|NA|TRBV4-2
TGTGCCAGCAGCCAAGAAACTAGCGGGAGTGAGGGAGAGACCCAGTACTTC
CASSQETSGSEGETQYF
>TRBJ2-2|NA|NA|TRBV30
TGTGCCTGGACCGCGAGGGTTGGCACCGGGGAGCTGTTTTTT
CAWTARVGTGELFF
>TRBJ2-1|NA|NA|TRBV7-6
TGTGCCAGCAGCTTAGCTAGTCCCAGAGGATACAATGAGCAGTTCTTC
CASSLASPRGYNEQFF
>TRBJ1-1|TRBD1|NA|TRBV14
TGTGCCAGCAGCCTCTTACCCAGGGGGACTGAAGCTTTCTTT
CASSLLPRGTEAFF